The sequence of this T cell receptor (beta chain) was determined in a study of human T cells and chemical hapten exposure. TCRdb re-called the RACE reads through MiXCR, storing one row per CDR3 protein. The sample has roughly 120,000 distinct CDR3 sequences, 9.5% to 13% seen once. This clonotype was seen ten or more times. V lost 2 bases to trimming and J lost 4 bases; unmatched junction nucleotides: 12. This CDR3 region has 17 residues. Time point noted: patch test 1, 2 weeks after DPC sensitization. Documented treatment: therapeutic diphenylcyclopropenone sensitization with weekly scalp DPC. This sample comprised whole blood, obtained in connection with sensitization to the hapten diphenylcyclopropenone (DPC). This TCR was sampled from a woman aged 45 to 65 with alopecia areata. Some clones in this sample may be carry-over from other donors' samples. This chain links TRBV23-1 with TRBJ2-3, with 7 positions matching TRBD2. TRBV23-1 is identified as an open reading frame with a role that is uncertain. CDR3 DNA: TGCGCCAGCAGTCAAAGGCGGGAGCTGGGTGGCTCAGATACGCAGTATTTT. Translated, it gives CASSQRRELGGSDTQYF.